These 29 T cell receptor beta chains came from one sample sequenced in a study of radiation and T cells in renal cell carcinoma. Time point noted: baseline pretreatment blood. Treatment described: 15 Gy SBRT to primary tumor, nephrectomy 4 weeks later. Clones were sequenced by immunoSEQ multiplex PCR, and TCRdb holds only the in-frame ones, with some missing. This table holds 130,000 to 150,000 clones, nearly 90% found once. The material sequenced was blood, taken from a patient whose treatment included radiotherapy and nephrectomy. These receptors originate from a woman in her forties or fifties with renal cell carcinoma.

In DNA form, the CDR3 reads TGTGCCAGCAGCCATACAGGGGGCACTGGTGAAAAACTGTTTTTT. This translates into CASSHTGGTGEKLFF. The chain links TRBV7-9 to TRBJ1-4; 9 bases are shared with TRBD1. The V segment lost 5 bases and the J segment 7 bases; nucleotides outside the gene matches: 8. Germline CDR1 SEHNR, CDR2 FQNEAQ (reference sequence). This CDR3 is built from 15 residues.

The V gene is TRBV18, the J gene TRBJ2-7; D may be TRBD1 (5 bases). Trimming cost V 3 bases and J 5 bases, with 11 bases left between them. Germline lookup yields CDR1 KGHSH and CDR2 LQKENI. CDR3 length: 13 residues. The CDR3 region is CASSPGRVHEQYF. The CDR3 nucleotides read TGTGCCAGCTCACCGGGCAGGGTCCACGAGCAGTACTTC.

On this clone itself: Additional DNA sequences in this sample encode the identical CDR3. The V gene is TRBV20-1, the J gene TRBJ2-7; no clear D. Trimming shortened V by 3 bases and J by 2 bases, and 5 bases separated the two germline ends. CDR1 and CDR2 from the germline V gene are DFQATT and SNEGSKA (reference sequence). The CDR3 consists of 11 residues. This CDR3 is CSASRAYEQYF. The CDR3, as DNA: TGCAGTGCTAGCCGAGCCTACGAGCAGTACTTC.

The chain has TRBV4-2 and TRBJ2-1; possibly TRBD1 or TRBD2 for D (5 bases each). Trimming left V 2 bases short and J 9 bases short, with 23 bases between. Germline loops: CDR1 LGHNA, CDR2 YNFKEQ. CDR3 length: 17 amino acids. CDR3 protein: CASSQRPTRIGAAEQFF. The CDR3 region has the DNA TGTGCCAGCAGCCAAAGACCAACTAGAATCGGGGCAGCTGAGCAGTTCTTC.

V is TRBV10-3 and J is TRBJ2-1, with TRBD2 matching over 11 bases. The CDR3 sequence is 16 residues long. Germline loops: CDR1 ENHRY, CDR2 SYGVKD. With V trimmed by 4 bases and J by 7 bases, 9 bases remained unmatched. The CDR3, as DNA: TGTGCCATCAGTGCCAGTTCGGGACTAGCGGTAAATGAGCAGTTCTTC. Encoded protein: CAISASSGLAVNEQFF.

The rearrangement joins TRBV7-2 to TRBJ1-5, with TRBD1 as a possible D gene (5 bases). CDR1 SGHTA and CDR2 FQGNSA come from the germline V gene. This CDR3 region has 15 residues. Trimming left V 5 bases short and J 3 bases short, with 14 bases between. CDR3 bases: TGTGCCAGCAGCCTGGCACCAGGGTTCAATCAGCCCCAGCATTTT. This sequence encodes CASSLAPGFNQPQHF.

This rearrangement joins TRBV30 to TRBJ1-2, with D unresolved. CDR3 length equals 14 residues. Germline V gene lookup returns CDR1 GTSNPN and CDR2 SVGIG (reference sequence). V dropped 0 bases and J dropped 1 base, with 9 bases sitting between them. For the CDR3, the DNA is TGTGCCTGGAGTGTACTGGGCTATAACTATGGCTACACCTTC. Residues: CAWSVLGYNYGYTF.

The chain carries TRBV5-1 and TRBJ2-7, with 8 bases matching TRBD2. The junction had 8 bases not matched to a gene; V was cut back by 7 bases and J by 2 bases. Germline V gene lookup returns CDR1 SGHRS and CDR2 YFSETQ. CDR3 length equals 14 residues. CDR3 in amino acids: CASGGGGTTYEQYF. Here the CDR3 DNA reads TGCGCCAGCGGGGGCGGGGGGACCACCTACGAGCAGTACTTC.

The rearrangement links TRBV7-9 to TRBJ1-4, with D unclear. CDR3 size: 15 residues. The V end lost 5 bases, the J end lost 8 bases, and 18 bases lay between the germline ends. Per the germline V gene, CDR1 is SEHNR and CDR2 is FQNEAQ (reference sequence). CDR3 sequence reads: CASSVSDYKEEKLFF. In nucleotides, the CDR3 is TGTGCCAGCAGCGTATCCGACTATAAGGAAGAAAAACTGTTTTTT.

The chain carries TRBV18 and TRBJ2-5; 7 bases match TRBD1. The CDR3 has 15 residues. J was trimmed by 1 base and V by 4 bases; bases with no gene match: 6. Germline CDR1 is KGHSH and CDR2 is LQKENI. CDR3 sequence reads: CASSQQTGFQETQYF. The DNA of the CDR3 is TGTGCCAGCTCACAACAGACAGGGTTCCAAGAGACCCAGTACTTC.

V gene TRBV5-1 combines with J gene TRBJ2-7, with D possibly matching TRBD1 (6 bases). Germline V CDR1 and CDR2: SGHRS, YFSETQ. The CDR3 spans 15 residues. With 4 bases removed from V and 0 bases from J, the gap between germline ends came to 14 bases. The CDR3 DNA reads as TGCGCCAGCAGCCAGGGACATCGGAACTCCTACGAGCAGTACTTC. This gives the protein CASSQGHRNSYEQYF.

The genes are TRBV6-5 and TRBJ2-7; D ambiguous. The germline V gene encodes CDR1 MNHEY and CDR2 SVGAGI. V gave up 0 bases and J gave up 0 bases, with 12 bases separating them. The CDR3 length is 16 residues. CDR3 DNA: TGTGCCAGCAGTTACTCGCCGGTCTTTAGCTCCTACGAGCAGTACTTC. Translating gives CASSYSPVFSSYEQYF.

A single count supports this clone. This chain joins TRBV10-3 and TRBJ2-2; the D gene is possibly TRBD1 (5 bases). Germline lookup yields CDR1 ENHRY and CDR2 SYGVKD. V lost 3 bases, J lost 4 bases, and 15 bases lay in between. This CDR3 contains 16 residues. The CDR3 loop reads CAISELRRQSTGELFF. The CDR3, as DNA: TGTGCCATCAGTGAACTCCGGAGACAGTCCACCGGGGAGCTGTTTTTT.

Written as DNA, the CDR3 is TGTGCCAGCTCACCTGGAGGTAGGGCTTTCTTT. Its translation is CASSPGGRAFF. The V call is TRBV18, the J call TRBJ1-1; D ambiguous. Germline V gene lookup returns CDR1 KGHSH and CDR2 LQKENI. V lost 3 bases to trimming and J lost 11 bases, with 10 bases between them. CDR3 length: 11 amino acids.

This clone was counted a few times. The rearrangement links TRBV5-4 to TRBJ2-5; D remains unclear. CDR3 length equals 13 residues. V was clipped by 5 bases and J by 4 bases, with 12 bases between them. CDR1 and CDR2 from the germline V gene are SGHNT and YYREEE (reference sequence). CDR3 sequence reads: CASRPPQPETQYF. The DNA for the CDR3 is TGTGCCAGCAGGCCTCCCCAGCCAGAGACCCAGTACTTC. The variable domain in full, completed from reference TRBV5-4 and TRBJ2-5, reads ETGVTQSPTHLIKTRGQQVTLRCSSQSGHNTVSWYQQALGQGPQFIFQYYREEENGRGNFPPRFSGLQFPNYSSELNVNALELDDSALYLCASRPPQPETQYFGPGTRLLVL.

This clone was recorded once. The CDR3 sequence: CASSLGMGQGSGEQFF. The CDR3 nucleotides read TGTGCCAGCAGCTTGGGGATGGGACAGGGATCCGGGGAGCAGTTCTTC. The rearrangement joins TRBV5-5 to TRBJ2-1, with 9 bases matching TRBD1. Unmatched junction bases numbered 11, after V lost 0 bases and J lost 10 bases. The CDR3 has 16 residues. CDR1 is SGHKS and CDR2 is YYEKEE in the germline V gene (reference sequence).

The chain joins TRBV2 to TRBJ2-3; TRBD1 aligns across 7 bases. The CDR3 spans 14 residues. V lost 5 bases to trimming and J lost 2 bases; unmatched junction nucleotides: 4. Germline loops: CDR1 SNHLY, CDR2 FYNNEI. The CDR3 DNA reads TGTGCCAGCAGTCGACAGGGACACACAGATACGCAGTATTTT. Protein sequence: CASSRQGHTDTQYF.

The V gene is TRBV19, the J gene TRBJ2-1; D is perhaps TRBD1 or TRBD2 (5 bases each). Per germline, CDR1 LNHDA and CDR2 SQIVND (reference sequence). V lost 3 bases and J lost 5, with 14 bases in between. This CDR3 comprises 15 residues. The CDR3 DNA reads TGTGCCAGTAGTATCCGGGACCAGCCCAACAATGAGCAGTTCTTC. Protein sequence: CASSIRDQPNNEQFF.

The chain is built from TRBV5-4 and TRBJ1-1; 9 bases are shared with TRBD1. CDR1 and CDR2 (germline): SGHNT, YYREEE (reference sequence). Germline trimming cut 6 bases from V and 3 bases from J; bases unmatched to any gene: 6. This CDR3 is built from 14 residues. The CDR3 nucleotides read TGTGCCAGCACCAGGACAGGGGAGCACACTGAAGCTTTCTTT. It is translated as CASTRTGEHTEAFF.

The V gene is TRBV25-1, the J gene TRBJ2-3; 8 nucleotides match TRBD2. This CDR3 has 17 amino acids. With V trimmed by 10 bases and J by 2 bases, 17 bases remained unmatched. Looked up from germline, CDR1 is MGHDK and CDR2 is SYGVNS. The CDR3 DNA is TGTGCCACTCTAGGGACTAGAGAACAGAGATCCACAGATACGCAGTATTTT. Translation gives CATLGTREQRSTDTQYF.

The chain carries TRBV18 and TRBJ1-5, with D unresolved. The CDR3 loop spans 15 amino acids. The V gene lost 1 base and the J gene lost 2 bases, with 9 bases spanning the gap. The V gene's germline CDR1 is KGHSH and CDR2 LQKENI. CDR3 nucleotide sequence: TGTGCCAGCTCACCACGGGAGAGCGGCAATCAGCCCCAGCATTTT. Translation: CASSPRESGNQPQHF.

J is TRBJ1-2 and V is TRBV29-1; 12 positions match TRBD1. V shed 6 bases, J shed 3 bases, and the junction held 2 bases outside the gene matches. Germline V gives CDR1 SQVTM, CDR2 ANQGSEA. The CDR3 is made up of 13 amino acids. The chain's CDR3 is CSVGTGGDYGYTF. In DNA, the CDR3 is TGCAGCGTGGGGACAGGGGGCGACTATGGCTACACCTTC.

The rearrangement joins TRBV7-2 to TRBJ2-1; tentatively, D is TRBD2 (5 bases). This CDR3 is built from 14 residues. Trimming took off 4 bases at V and 6 bases at J, with 13 bases between the two ends. Germline CDR1 is SGHTA and CDR2 is FQGNSA. The CDR3 nucleotides are TGTGCCAGCAGCTCGAACGGGGTCTCCAATGAGCAGTTCTTC. It is translated as CASSSNGVSNEQFF.

This chain joins TRBV6-5 and TRBJ1-4, with TRBD1 matching over 7 bases. The V and J ends lost 2 bases and 6 bases, in that order; junction bases with no gene match: 9. The germline V gene encodes CDR1 MNHEY and CDR2 SVGAGI. The CDR3 covers 16 residues. This CDR3 is CASSYRKGAIDEKLFF. The CDR3, as DNA: TGTGCCAGCAGTTACAGAAAGGGGGCTATCGATGAAAAACTGTTTTTT.

The chain links TRBV5-4 to TRBJ2-1, with D perhaps TRBD2 (6 bases). Germline values: CDR1 SGHNT, CDR2 YYREEE (reference sequence). V was clipped by 0 bases and J by 4 bases, with 11 bases between them. This CDR3 is 15 amino acids long. The CDR3 here is CASSLVAEPYNEQFF. The CDR3 nucleotides read TGTGCCAGCAGCTTGGTAGCGGAGCCATACAATGAGCAGTTCTTC.

This clone was detected only a few times. V and J are TRBV7-6 and TRBJ2-2; D is uncertain. Germline assignment: CDR1 SGHVS and CDR2 FNYEAQ. Deletions cut 5 bases from V and 5 bases from J, with 6 bases between. CDR3 length: 12 residues. The CDR3 nucleotides read TGTGCCAGCAGCCGCACGACCGGGGAGCTGTTTTTT. This sequence encodes CASSRTTGELFF.

This clone was picked up a small number of times. The chain joins TRBV6-5 to TRBJ1-6, with a possible D match to TRBD1 (6 bases). V lost 6 bases, J lost 4 bases, and 10 bases lay in between. Germline values: CDR1 MNHEY, CDR2 SVGAGI. This CDR3 spans 14 amino acids. The CDR3 nucleotides are TGTGCCAGCAGCCGAGGACAGTATAATTCACCCCTCCACTTT. This sequence encodes CASSRGQYNSPLHF.

This clone has only one observation. The chain couples TRBV2 to TRBJ1-2, with TRBD1 matching over 7 bases. The germline gives CDR1 SNHLY, CDR2 FYNNEI. The CDR3 loop spans 15 amino acids. Trimming took 3 bases from V and 6 from J; bases not matched to a gene: 10. The CDR3 DNA is TGTGCCAGCAGTGAGACCCCAGGGGGTTCGGATGGCTACACCTTC. Translation: CASSETPGGSDGYTF.

The chain is built from TRBV2 and TRBJ1-1; D perhaps matches TRBD1 (5 bases). V lost 5 bases to trimming and J lost 1 base, with 17 bases between them. This CDR3 spans 16 amino acids. Germline V CDR1 and CDR2: SNHLY, FYNNEI. In DNA form, the CDR3 reads TGTGCCAGCAGTTTAGCCCCGGGACGGGGGAACACTGAAGCTTTCTTT. It translates to CASSLAPGRGNTEAFF.